This T cell receptor beta chain was captured in a study of CD8+CD57+ T cells in acquired aplastic anemia (dated by TCRdb to 2017 to 2018). Looking at the study overall: Extracted DNA from sorted CD4+ and CD8+ cells averaged around 3.3 ug, ranging from roughly 0.17 to 27.4 ug. Beyond this particular receptor, the publication reports: Between patients and healthy controls, no significant difference in CD8+ Simpson's diversity was found (P=0.060). Some 30 CD8+ CDR3 sequences were found to be shared between patients and controls, but these sequences appeared to be highly expressed in patients and within the immunodominant clones of the patients.

TCR beta VDJ combination and CDR3 sequence profiling used genomic DNA as the template. An Illumina HiSeq 2000 was the platform used for TCR repertoire sequencing. Turning to the authors' computational methods: TRBV/TRBJ rearrangement plots, CDR3 size and DJ length profiles, and Simpson's diversity index were used to assess repertoires. Whichever DNA sequence was most abundant in the deep sequencing data was defined as the immunodominant clone. CDR3 amino acid sequences were checked for sharing between subjects and were compared against published repertoires and the VDJdb database. TCRdb reprocessed the public reads (quality trimming at Q25 with fastp, clone calling with MiXCR) and kept in-frame beta chains. Entries that share a CDR3 protein sequence are merged under the most common genes and DNA. Clone size and V and J calls follow TCRdb, not the original study. For this sample there are a few hundred thousand distinct CDR3 sequences; roughly half appear just once. The ten biggest clones cover roughly 8% of the sample.

About this clonotype itself: The antigen it recognizes is unknown. Base quality data are lacking; no much larger clone is found one base away.

From its cysteine to its phenylalanine, the CDR3 spans 13 amino acids. Only the CDR3 part of the read is kept: 39 bases, read in frame from the first base. V is trimmed back by 7 bases and J by 4 bases, and the junction contains 6 bases that no gene match accounts for. The germline V gene gives CDR1 as SNHLY and CDR2 as FYNNEI. In the study, sorted CD4+ and CD8+ blood T cells from patients with severe aplastic anemia and from healthy subjects underwent deep sequencing of TCR repertoires. Ficoll-Paque density gradient centrifugation was used to isolate peripheral blood mononuclear cells. Before DNA was extracted, CD4+ and CD8+ T cells were sorted using either FACS or magnetic beads.

The sequencing input was sorted CD4+, CD8+, or CD8+CD57+ T cells (not recorded which) from PBMCs. This receptor was obtained from a human donor with severe aplastic anemia or a healthy control (not recorded which). The V and J segments used are TRBV2 and TRBJ1-2, and TRBD1 aligns with 7 junction nucleotides. The nucleotide sequence is TGTGCCAGCAAAGGGGGCGGGGGCTATGGCTACACCTTC. Its product reads: CASKGGGGYGYTF.